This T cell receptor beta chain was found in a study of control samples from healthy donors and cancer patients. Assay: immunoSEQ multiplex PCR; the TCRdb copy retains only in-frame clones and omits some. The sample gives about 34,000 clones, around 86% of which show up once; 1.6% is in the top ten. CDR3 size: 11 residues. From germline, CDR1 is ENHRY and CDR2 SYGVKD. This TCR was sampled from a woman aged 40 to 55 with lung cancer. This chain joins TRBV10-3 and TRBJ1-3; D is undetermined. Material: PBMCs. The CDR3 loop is CVTSSGNTIYF. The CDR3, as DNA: TGTGTTACCAGCTCTGGAAACACCATATATTTT.